The 32 T cell receptor beta chains below all came from one sample that was sequenced in a study of T cell responses to AZD1222 COVID-19 vaccine. Using immunoSEQ multiplex PCR, the repertoire was profiled, and TCRdb retains in-frame clones only, with some absent. Here the sample spans about 110,000 clones, approximately 90% being singletons. Sequencing used peripheral blood, obtained 28 days after the second AZD1222 dose. The origin of the receptors is an adult who received the AZD1222 COVID-19 vaccine.

V usage is TRBV5-4 and J usage is TRBJ1-4; D is unresolved. Germline V gene lookup returns CDR1 SGHNT and CDR2 YYREEE (reference sequence). CDR3 length: 13 amino acids. V lost 2 bases and J lost 8, with 10 bases in between. This CDR3 is CASSFYGGEKLFF. The CDR3 nucleotides are TGTGCCAGCAGCTTTTACGGCGGGGAAAAACTGTTTTTT.

The chain links TRBV3-1 (or the pseudogene TRBV3-2) to TRBJ1-1; 12 bases align to TRBD1. The CDR3 spans 14 residues. The germline V gene has CDR1 LGHDT and CDR2 YNNKEL (reference sequence). V trimming: 3 bases; J trimming: 8 bases; junction bases outside the gene matches: 4. The chain's CDR3 is CASSQGTGGLEAFF. CDR3 sequence (DNA): TGTGCCAGCAGCCAGGGGACAGGGGGCTTAGAAGCTTTCTTT.

This chain uses TRBV19 with TRBJ1-2; TRBD1 agrees at 12 bases. After removal of 11 bases from V and 8 bases from J, the junction contained 6 bases not matched to a gene. Germline CDR1 LNHDA, CDR2 SQIVND (reference sequence). This CDR3 comprises 12 residues. In DNA form, the CDR3 reads TGTGCCGGCGGGACAGGGGGCGCGGGCTACACCTTC. Its translation: CAGGTGGAGYTF.

This clone was counted a single time. V usage is TRBV9 and J usage is TRBJ1-4; tentatively, D is TRBD1 (5 bases). Germline CDR1 and CDR2: SGDLS and YYNGEE. V lost 0 bases and J 7 bases, leaving 13 bases between the germline ends. CDR3 length: 15 residues. The DNA for the CDR3 is TGTGCCAGCAGCGTAGGGGGGACCTGGGGTGAAAAACTGTTTTTT. Translating it yields CASSVGGTWGEKLFF.

The chain's CDR3 is CASTGGQSTDTQYF. The CDR3 nucleotides read TGCGCCAGCACTGGGGGACAAAGCACAGATACGCAGTATTTT. The J gene is TRBJ2-3, the V gene TRBV5-1; D is possibly TRBD1 (6 bases). The CDR3 length is 14 residues. Per germline, CDR1 SGHRS and CDR2 YFSETQ. Deletions cut 6 bases from V and 0 bases from J, with 11 bases between.

The chain uses TRBV10-3 and TRBJ2-2; unclear D gene. The CDR3 has 12 residues. The V end was cut by 8 bases, the J end by 0 bases, with 4 bases between. Germline values: CDR1 ENHRY, CDR2 SYGVKD. The CDR3 nucleotides are TGTGCCATCGGGACGAACACCGGGGAGCTGTTTTTT. It encodes CAIGTNTGELFF.

The chain recombines TRBV9 with TRBJ1-6, with 9 bases matching TRBD1. The J segment lost 10 bases and the V segment lost 4 bases, leaving 12 bases of the junction unmatched. Germline CDR1 and CDR2: SGDLS and YYNGEE. The CDR3 is 16 amino acids. CDR3 sequence reads: CASSTRTGGAWSPLHF. Here the CDR3 DNA reads TGTGCCAGCAGCACGCGTACAGGGGGCGCCTGGTCACCCCTCCACTTT.

The V and J genes are TRBV6-1 and TRBJ1-1, with TRBD1 identical over 8 bases. The CDR3 consists of 17 residues. CDR1 and CDR2 (germline): MNHNS, SASEGT. The V and J ends lost 2 bases and 5 bases, in that order; junction bases with no gene match: 13. The CDR3 nucleotides read TGTGCCAGCAGTGAATTGCAGGGGGCGGATATTGGGACTGAAGCTTTCTTT. It codes for CASSELQGADIGTEAFF.

The chain uses TRBV6-5 and TRBJ1-2; the match to TRBD1 covers 8 bases. Per the germline V gene, CDR1 is MNHEY and CDR2 is SVGAGI. This CDR3 spans 15 amino acids. V gave up 7 bases and J gave up 2 bases; unmatched junction bases: 9. CDR3 amino acids: CASTPIGQGNYGYTF. The CDR3 nucleotides are TGTGCCAGCACCCCGATAGGACAGGGAAACTATGGCTACACCTTC.

The chain employs TRBV11-3 and TRBJ2-5, with 7 bases lining up with TRBD2. Per germline, CDR1 SGHNT and CDR2 YENEEA. Germline trimming cut 5 bases from V and 2 bases from J; bases unmatched to any gene: 5. CDR3 length equals 14 residues. CDR3 sequence reads: CASSPWTSQETQYF. Written as DNA, the CDR3 is TGTGCCAGCAGCCCGTGGACTAGTCAAGAGACCCAGTACTTC.

The rearrangement uses TRBV5-1 and TRBJ1-1; D unclear. CDR1 is SGHRS and CDR2 is YFSETQ in the germline V gene. V lost 1 base, J lost 7 bases, and 14 bases lay in between. The CDR3 covers 14 residues. This CDR3 reads CASSLQGAPDEAFF. The DNA for the CDR3 is TGCGCCAGCAGCTTGCAAGGTGCACCGGATGAAGCTTTCTTT.

The chain employs TRBV15 and TRBJ1-5; possible D gene TRBD1, 5 bases. This CDR3 has 16 residues. The V gene's germline CDR1 is LNHNV and CDR2 YYDKDF (reference sequence). V lost 5 bases and J 3 bases, leaving 17 bases between the germline ends. The CDR3 DNA reads as TGTGCCACCAGCTTTGGGACCAGTGAAACCAATCAGCCCCAGCATTTT. Protein: CATSFGTSETNQPQHF.

Worth noting for this clone: Mismatch with germline at one junction end may stem from a read error. This rearrangement joins TRBV23-1 to TRBJ1-2; D may be TRBD1 (5 bases). TRBV23-1 is assigned to the ORF class and has an uncertain function. This CDR3 has 18 residues. The CDR3 DNA reads TGCGCCAGCAGTCCAGGACAAGGGGATTATGGCTTACAGCCTGAGGTCTGCTTC. It translates to CASSPGQGDYGLQPEVCF.

The rearrangement uses TRBV28 and TRBJ1-2, with TRBD1 matching over 9 bases. The V and J ends lost 5 bases and 4 bases, in that order; junction bases with no gene match: 17. This CDR3 region has 18 residues. From germline, CDR1 is MDHEN and CDR2 SYDVKM. As DNA, the CDR3 is TGTGCCAGCAGTCATGGTGGGACAGGGTCGCTTATTCTCTATGGCTACACCTTC. It yields the protein CASSHGGTGSLILYGYTF.

The CDR3 loop is CASSLSAGTEMNTEAFF. CDR3 in DNA: TGTGCCAGCAGCTTATCCGCCGGGACGGAAATGAACACTGAAGCTTTCTTT. The chain combines TRBV11-3 with TRBJ1-1; D may be TRBD1 (5 bases). Germline V lookup: CDR1 SGHNT, CDR2 YENEEA. The CDR3 runs to 17 residues. Trimming took off 2 bases at V and 0 bases at J, with 16 bases between the two ends.

A few counts support this clone. The chain recombines TRBV18 with TRBJ1-5, with D uncertain. Germline CDR1 reads KGHSH; CDR2 reads LQKENI. There are 13 residues in the CDR3. Trimming took off 1 base at V and 5 bases at J, with 6 bases between the two ends. The CDR3 region is CASSPRADQPQHF. The CDR3 nucleotides read TGTGCCAGCTCACCACGCGCAGATCAGCCCCAGCATTTT.

The genes are TRBV30 and TRBJ1-2, with 10 bases matching TRBD1. With V trimmed by 2 bases and J by 6 bases, 3 bases remained unmatched. The CDR3 extends over 13 amino acids. Germline values: CDR1 GTSNPN, CDR2 SVGIG (reference sequence). The CDR3: CAWSSGQGDGYTF. DNA of the CDR3: TGTGCCTGGAGTAGCGGACAGGGGGATGGCTACACCTTC. The whole variable domain, filled in from reference TRBV30 and TRBJ1-2, reads SQTIHQWPATLVQPVGSPLSLECTVEGTSNPNLYWYRQAAGRGLQLLFYSVGIGQISSEVPQNLSASRPQDRQFILSSKKLLLSDSGFYLCAWSSGQGDGYTFGSGTRLTVV.

Here the CDR3 DNA reads TGCGCCAGCAGTGAAACCGGACAGGGGGCGGGTGAGCAGTTCTTC. Translated, it gives CASSETGQGAGEQFF. The chain recombines TRBV10-1 with TRBJ2-1; TRBD1 agrees at 11 bases. Germline-derived CDR1 and CDR2 are WNHNN and SYGVQD (reference sequence). V was clipped by 3 bases and J by 9 bases; unmatched bases: 7. This CDR3 is 15 amino acids long.

This chain uses TRBV6-5 with TRBJ2-1; D call uncertain. Germline CDR1 reads MNHEY; CDR2 reads SVGAGI. The CDR3 contains 16 residues. Trimming removed 2 bases from V and 5 bases from J, with 16 bases in between. CDR3 nucleotides: TGTGCCAGCAGTTACATCGGTGGCCCCGAGAACAATGAGCAGTTCTTC. Translated, it gives CASSYIGGPENNEQFF.

The chain links TRBV3-1 (or the pseudogene TRBV3-2) to TRBJ1-2, with D uncertain. The CDR3 is 12 amino acids. The V gene's germline CDR1 is LGHDT and CDR2 YNNKEL (reference sequence). V lost 0 bases to trimming and J lost 8 bases, with 7 bases between them. The CDR3 DNA is TGTGCCAGCAGCCAAGAACGTCTAGGCTACACCTTC. Protein product: CASSQERLGYTF.

The rearrangement joins TRBV24-1 to TRBJ2-1; 8 positions match TRBD1. There are 16 residues in the CDR3. V was pared by 1 base and J by 3 bases, with 4 bases of the junction left unmatched. CDR1 KGHDR and CDR2 SFDVKD come from the germline V gene. CDR3: CATSDFETGGYNEQFF. DNA for the CDR3: TGTGCCACCAGTGATTTTGAAACAGGGGGCTACAATGAGCAGTTCTTC.

The chain combines TRBV12-3 or TRBV12-4 with TRBJ2-1; D unclear. The V gene lost 6 bases and the J gene lost 4 bases, with 4 bases spanning the gap. The CDR3 consists of 11 residues. The CDR3 DNA follows: TGTGCCAGCAGCGAATACAATGAGCAGTTCTTC. It encodes CASSEYNEQFF.

The rearrangement uses TRBV30 and TRBJ2-3, with no clear D. CDR3 length: 14 amino acids. Germline V gene lookup returns CDR1 GTSNPN and CDR2 SVGIG (reference sequence). Between the trimmed V and J ends, which lost 2 bases and 1 base, there was a span of 10 bases. This CDR3 is CAWSQRLGTDTQYF. The CDR3 DNA reads TGTGCCTGGAGTCAGAGGCTCGGCACAGATACGCAGTATTTT. Full variable domain (missing parts from reference TRBV30 and TRBJ2-3): SQTIHQWPATLVQPVGSPLSLECTVEGTSNPNLYWYRQAAGRGLQLLFYSVGIGQISSEVPQNLSASRPQDRQFILSSKKLLLSDSGFYLCAWSQRLGTDTQYFGPGTRLTVL.

This clone was recorded only once. The chain is built from TRBV3-1 (or the pseudogene TRBV3-2) and TRBJ1-2; possibly TRBD1 for D (5 bases). Trimming took off 1 base at V and 4 bases at J, with 10 bases between the two ends. Germline CDR1 LGHDT, CDR2 YNNKEL (reference sequence). This CDR3 spans 14 amino acids. The CDR3 DNA is TGTGCCAGCAGCCAAGGAAGGGGAGGCTATGGCTACACCTTC. Translating it yields CASSQGRGGYGYTF.

The chain couples TRBV29-1 to TRBJ1-2, with D uncertain. Germline V gene sequence: CDR1 SQVTM, CDR2 ANQGSEA. V was trimmed by 7 bases and J by 3 bases, leaving 9 bases between them. This CDR3 is 11 amino acids long. The CDR3: CSAHRDYGYTF. The CDR3 DNA is TGCAGCGCCCACAGAGACTATGGCTACACCTTC.

Of note for this clone: Different DNA sequences within this sample yield the same CDR3. This sequence joins TRBV5-4 and TRBJ2-2, with D possibly being TRBD1 (5 bases). CDR3 length: 14 residues. Per the germline V gene, CDR1 is SGHNT and CDR2 is YYREEE (reference sequence). V gave up 3 bases and J gave up 1 base, with 7 bases separating them. The CDR3 DNA reads as TGTGCCAGCAGCTCCGGACAGAACACCGGGGAGCTGTTTTTT. It is translated as CASSSGQNTGELFF.

This chain uses TRBV27 with TRBJ2-1, with D maybe TRBD1 (5 bases). V lost 10 bases and J 7 bases, leaving 17 bases between the germline ends. The germline V gene has CDR1 MNHEY and CDR2 SMNVEV (reference sequence). The CDR3 is 13 amino acids. CDR3 sequence (DNA): TGTGCCACCCGTCAAGGGGTCCGGAATGAGCAGTTCTTC. This gives the protein CATRQGVRNEQFF.

The DNA of the CDR3 is TGTGCCAGCTCACCAAACAGGTTCTCCTACGAGCAGTACTTC. Protein product: CASSPNRFSYEQYF. The chain employs TRBV18 and TRBJ2-7; D possibly corresponds to TRBD1 (5 bases). Trimming left V 2 bases short and J 0 bases short, with 8 bases between. CDR1 and CDR2 from the germline V gene are KGHSH and LQKENI. This CDR3 region has 14 residues.

V gene TRBV10-1 combines with J gene TRBJ1-1; D is ambiguous. The V end was cut by 0 bases, the J end by 6 bases, with 11 bases between. Germline CDR1 and CDR2: WNHNN and SYGVQD (reference sequence). The CDR3 loop spans 14 amino acids. For the CDR3, the DNA is TGCGCCAGCAGTGAGTCCGTTGGGTCAGCTGAAGCTTTCTTT. Protein: CASSESVGSAEAFF.

This clone occurred a few times. This chain joins TRBV9 and TRBJ2-5; a possible D gene is TRBD1 (6 bases). The CDR3 is 14 amino acids. The V gene's germline CDR1 is SGDLS and CDR2 YYNGEE. Trimming pared 3 bases from V and 4 bases from J, leaving 13 bases between. CDR3 DNA: TGTGCCAGCAGCGCCTCGAGGGGGAGAGAGACCCAGTACTTC. It specifies CASSASRGRETQYF.

The V gene is TRBV5-1, the J gene TRBJ2-1; TRBD1 might be the D (6 bases). The CDR3 sequence is 15 residues long. Between the trimmed V and J ends, which lost 4 bases and 9 bases, there was a span of 20 bases. Germline V gives CDR1 SGHRS, CDR2 YFSETQ. For the CDR3, the DNA is TGCGCCAGCAGCCCCGGACAGCTCTTAGGTATTGAGCAGTTCTTC. Translating it yields CASSPGQLLGIEQFF.

The gene calls are TRBV6-1 and TRBJ1-1; no reliable D call. The germline V gene has CDR1 MNHNS and CDR2 SASEGT. Trimming took 3 bases from V and 4 from J, leaving 9 bases between them. This CDR3 has 13 amino acids. DNA for the CDR3: TGTGCCAGCAGTGATCGAGGACCCACTGAAGCTTTCTTT. Translating gives CASSDRGPTEAFF.